Listed below are T cell receptor beta chains from one sample, sequenced in a study of T cell responses to AZD1222 COVID-19 vaccine. Only in-frame clones appear in the TCRdb table, and some are missing; sequencing was by immunoSEQ multiplex PCR. The data hold 140,000 or so clones, with 90% to 95% observed a single time. The specimen comprised peripheral blood, sampled after recovery from COVID-19. These receptors originate from an adult who had recovered from COVID-19. Each CDR3 is given with its conserved first and last residue. The D gene is left open where the match is weak. Size tells how often a clone was seen (once, few, many) or the class of an expanded clone, and some rows leave it out.

cdr3_nt,cdr3_aa,d_call,j_call,v_call,clone_size
TGTGCCAGCAGTTACCTGACAGGGTTGAACACTGAAGCTTTCTTT,CASSYLTGLNTEAFF,TRBD1,TRBJ1-1,TRBV6-5,-
TGCGCCAGCAGCGCCCGAGAGGCGGGAGACAATGAGCAGTTCTTC,CASSAREAGDNEQFF,TRBD2,TRBJ2-1,TRBV10-2,once
TGTGCCAGTAGTGCGTTCAGGGGGGAGTCCCCCTACGAGCAGTACTTC,CASSAFRGESPYEQYF,-,TRBJ2-7,TRBV19,-
TGTGCCAGCAGTCGAGACCAGAGGGAGCAGTACTTC,CASSRDQREQYF,-,TRBJ2-7,TRBV28,-
TGTGCCAGCAGCGGAGGGACAGGGACGAACACCGGGGAGCTGTTTTTT,CASSGGTGTNTGELFF,TRBD1,TRBJ2-2,TRBV9,-
TGTGCCAGCAGCCGGTCGGGGAGTGGTAATTCACCCCTCCACTTT,CASSRSGSGNSPLHF,-,TRBJ1-6,TRBV3-1/TRBV3-2,-
TGCGCCAGCAGCCAAGATCGGGGACTAGAACTCCAGCAGTACTTC,CASSQDRGLELQQYF,TRBD2,TRBJ2-7,TRBV4-1,-
TGTGCCAGCAGTTTTCTTGGCGGAGCCTACAATGAGCAGTTCTTC,CASSFLGGAYNEQFF,-,TRBJ2-1,TRBV27,-
TGTGCCAGCAGTTTGGGCGGGACAGACTATGGCTACACCTTC,CASSLGGTDYGYTF,TRBD1,TRBJ1-2,TRBV28,-
TGTGCCAGCAGCTTAGGGCAGGGGATTTCCTACAATGAGCAGTTCTTC,CASSLGQGISYNEQFF,-,TRBJ2-1,TRBV11-3,-
TGTGCCAGCAGCCAAACGGCGGGAGGGTACAATGAGCAGTTCTTC,CASSQTAGGYNEQFF,TRBD2,TRBJ2-1,TRBV14,-
TGTGCCAGCAGCTTACAGCCGGAGCTGTGGTCTGAAGCTTTCTTT,CASSLQPELWSEAFF,-,TRBJ1-1,TRBV9,-
TGTGCCAGCAGCCGTCCCCGGCTAGCGGGAGCGGGCGCCGGGGAGCTGTTTTTT,CASSRPRLAGAGAGELFF,TRBD2,TRBJ2-2,TRBV6-2/TRBV6-3,-
TGTGCCAGCAGCTTAGCTAGCGGGAGGGAGACCCAGTACTTC,CASSLASGRETQYF,TRBD2,TRBJ2-5,TRBV7-9,-
TGTGCCAGTAGTATCGGACGGGTAAGTGAGCAGTTCTTC,CASSIGRVSEQFF,-,TRBJ2-1,TRBV19,-
TGTGCCAGCAGTTTGACATGGGGGACAGGGATTCAGAACTACGAGCAGTACTTC,CASSLTWGTGIQNYEQYF,TRBD1,TRBJ2-7,TRBV5-4,-
TGTGCCAGTAGTCCGCGAGGGAACCTCTACGAGCAGTACTTC,CASSPRGNLYEQYF,-,TRBJ2-7,TRBV19,-
TGTGCCAGCAGCTTAGGGCCCGCAACCAACGGCAACACTGAAGCTTTCTTT,CASSLGPATNGNTEAFF,-,TRBJ1-1,TRBV7-6,-
TGTGCCAGCAGACCAACCGGGACTACCGATTTCACAGATACGCAGTATTTT,CASRPTGTTDFTDTQYF,TRBD2,TRBJ2-3,TRBV7-9,-
TGTGCCAGCAGCCCAGGGACTAGCGGAAACAATGAGCAGTTCTTC,CASSPGTSGNNEQFF,TRBD2,TRBJ2-1,TRBV28,-
TGCGCCAGCAAGGTGGGGGGGTCGAACACTGAAGCTTTCTTT,CASKVGGSNTEAFF,-,TRBJ1-1,TRBV10-2,-
TGTGCCAGCAGTTGGGGTTCGACCCAGTACTTC,CASSWGSTQYF,-,TRBJ2-5,TRBV12-3/TRBV12-4,-
TGTGCCAGCAGCGCAAGACTAGCGGGAGGTTCCTACGAGCAGTACTTC,CASSARLAGGSYEQYF,TRBD2,TRBJ2-7,TRBV11-2,-
TGCGCCAGCAGCTTGGACAGGGTTGGCAATTCACCCCTCCACTTT,CASSLDRVGNSPLHF,-,TRBJ1-6,TRBV5-1,once
TGCGCCAGCAGCTTGGCCCCCGGGAATCAGCCCCAGCATTTT,CASSLAPGNQPQHF,-,TRBJ1-5,TRBV5-1,-
TGCGCCAGCAGCACCACAGGGCCCTTCAATGAGCAGTTCTTC,CASSTTGPFNEQFF,-,TRBJ2-1,TRBV5-1,-
TGTGCCAGCTCGCCGATGGACAGGGGACACTACGAGCAGTACTTC,CASSPMDRGHYEQYF,TRBD1,TRBJ2-7,TRBV18,once
TGTGCCAGCTCTCGACAGGGTGGAGAGCAGTACTTC,CASSRQGGEQYF,TRBD1,TRBJ2-7,TRBV18,-
TGTGCCAGTAGTATGGGGGGTGTTGGTCAGCCCCAGCATTTT,CASSMGGVGQPQHF,-,TRBJ1-5,TRBV19,-
TGTGCCAGCAGCTTAGTAAGGGGGAGGACAAACATTGTGGGGACCTACGAGCAGTACTTC,CASSLVRGRTNIVGTYEQYF,-,TRBJ2-7,TRBV11-3,once
TGTGCCAGTGAGAGTTCAGATACGCAGTATTTT,CASESSDTQYF,-,TRBJ2-3,TRBV19,-
TGTGCCAGCAGTCGTAAGTCTGCAACTAATGAAAAACTGTTTTTT,CASSRKSATNEKLFF,-,TRBJ1-4,TRBV27,-
TGTGCCAGCAGCTTTACAGGGATCGGCGAGCAGTACTTC,CASSFTGIGEQYF,-,TRBJ2-7,TRBV5-4,-
TGCAGCGTGGCCGAGGGGGGGGGCTTCAATCAGCCCCAGCATTTT,CSVAEGGGFNQPQHF,-,TRBJ1-5,TRBV29-1,-
TGCGCCAGCAGCTTAGTTGGGGGTTACGAGCAGTACTTC,CASSLVGGYEQYF,-,TRBJ2-7,TRBV5-1,-
TGTGCCAGCAGTTATGGGGTCTTAGGGAATGAGCAGTTCTTC,CASSYGVLGNEQFF,-,TRBJ2-1,TRBV6-5,-
TGTGCCACCTCTCTGGACGGTTACTCTGGAAACACCATATATTTT,CATSLDGYSGNTIYF,-,TRBJ1-3,TRBV15,once
TGCGCCAGCAGCCAAGTAGGACCTCGTCCGGACTACGAGCAGTACTTC,CASSQVGPRPDYEQYF,-,TRBJ2-7,TRBV4-1,-
TGTGCCAGCAGTTCCGGGACGACACTCTCTGGAAACACCATATATTTT,CASSSGTTLSGNTIYF,-,TRBJ1-3,TRBV2,-
TGTGCCAGCAGCTTGGCGGCTGACTATGGCTACACCTTC,CASSLAADYGYTF,-,TRBJ1-2,TRBV5-6,-
TGTGCCAGCAGAGTAAGGACAGGCTATAATGAAAAACTGTTTTTT,CASRVRTGYNEKLFF,TRBD1,TRBJ1-4,TRBV2,-
TGTGCCAGCAGCTTCGGGATGACAGGGGGTTCTGGCTACACCTTC,CASSFGMTGGSGYTF,TRBD1,TRBJ1-2,TRBV5-8,-
TGCAGTGCTAGTGCCGGGACTAGCGGGAGAGGGACCTACGAGCAGTACTTC,CSASAGTSGRGTYEQYF,TRBD2,TRBJ2-7,TRBV20-1,-
TGTGCCAGCAGTTTAGCAGGCACCTACGAGCAGTACTTC,CASSLAGTYEQYF,-,TRBJ2-7,TRBV28,-
TGTGCCAGCAGTGACGAGGTGACCCTGAACACTGAAGCTTTCTTT,CASSDEVTLNTEAFF,-,TRBJ1-1,TRBV6-4,once
TGTGCCAGCAGCCAGGAGACAGGGGGGCCGGCGTTTGGCGTTTCTAGGCCCCAGCATTTT,CASSQETGGPAFGVSRPQHF,TRBD1,TRBJ1-5,TRBV14,-
TGCGCCAGCAGCTTGGGGACAGGCCTCTTAGCGCAAGAAGCTTTCTTT,CASSLGTGLLAQEAFF,TRBD1,TRBJ1-1,TRBV5-1,-
TGTGCCAGCTCACCCCAACGAACAACAGATACGCAGTATTTT,CASSPQRTTDTQYF,-,TRBJ2-3,TRBV18,once
TGTGCTAGTGGGGTGAGCAATCAGCCCCAGCATTTT,CASGVSNQPQHF,-,TRBJ1-5,TRBV12-5,-
TGTGCCAGCAGAGGACAGGGGGCGGGCTACGAGCAGTACTTC,CASRGQGAGYEQYF,TRBD1,TRBJ2-7,TRBV2,-
TGTGCCACCAGTGATTGGACTAGCGGAAATGAGCAGTTCTTC,CATSDWTSGNEQFF,TRBD2,TRBJ2-1,TRBV24-1,-
TGCGCCAGCAGTGCCCGGGACAGAGGGCAGCCCCAGCATTTT,CASSARDRGQPQHF,TRBD1,TRBJ1-5,TRBV10-2,-
TGTGCCAGCAGTCAACGACAAGGGGTGAGGAATTCACCCCTCCACTTT,CASSQRQGVRNSPLHF,-,TRBJ1-6,TRBV28,-
TGCGCCAGCAGCTTGGATAGACAGGATAATTCACCCCTCCACTTT,CASSLDRQDNSPLHF,-,TRBJ1-6,TRBV5-1,-
TGTGCCAGCAGTGGGGATTTGCAGCGGGAGAGGCGGTACGAGCAGTACTTC,CASSGDLQRERRYEQYF,TRBD2,TRBJ2-7,TRBV2,-